The T cell receptor beta chain described here comes from a study of blood T cell repertoires in COVID-19. Across the study: Sample material is recorded as cDNA or gDNA derived from T cells, B-cell-depleted T cells, or PBMCs.

The CDR3 is 14 residues long. V lost 0 bases and J lost 4, with 9 bases in between. Germline V gene data show CDR1 as LNHNV and CDR2 as YYDKDF (reference sequence). In the source study's methods: Quantification of nucleated cells was approximated via reference gene primer amplification. The method was immunoSEQ multiplex PCR; TCRdb's version includes in-frame clones alone and lacks a portion of them. The V and J calls and clone size were taken over from that table, and D and trimming were inferred from the DNA. The sample shows approximately 150,000 clones, roughly 84% of them seen only once. Seattle cases were enrolled at active infection and followed longitudinally.

The TCR sequence derives from a man under 40 with COVID-19, enrolled during active disease. The sequenced sample was peripheral blood. The chain combines TRBV15 with TRBJ1-1; D gene ambiguous. CDR3 sequence: CATSRDPWSTEAFF. CDR3 nucleotides: TGTGCCACCAGCAGAGATCCCTGGAGCACTGAAGCTTTCTTT.